Listed below are T cell receptor beta chains from one sample, sequenced in a study of T cell changes during pregnancy in multiple sclerosis. The protocol was immunoSEQ multiplex PCR, while the TCRdb copy is restricted to in-frame clones and leaves out a portion. The data hold roughly 100,000 clones, with 91% observed a single time. The material sequenced was peripheral blood, taken after pregnancy. All receptors come from a female donor in good health, enrolled as a control in a pregnancy study. The CDR3 runs from the conserved cysteine through the conserved F or W. D genes are given only for firm matches. Clone size appears in some rows only: once, few, many, or a class for an expanded clone.

>NA|TRBV5-6|NA|TRBJ1-2
TGTGCCAGCAAAACCGGGGTCGGAACTAACTATGGCTACACCTTC
CASKTGVGTNYGYTF
>NA|TRBV4-3|many|TRBJ2-7
TGCGCCAGCAGCCAATCGGCTCGGTCTCGAGGCGAGCAGTACTTC
CASSQSARSRGEQYF
>NA|TRBV14|NA|TRBJ1-2
TGTGCCAGCAGCCAAGATAAGCGGGTATGGGGTTATGGCTACACCTTC
CASSQDKRVWGYGYTF
>TRBD1|TRBV4-2|NA|TRBJ1-2
TGTGCCAGCAGCACCGGACAGGGTGACGGCTACACCTTC
CASSTGQGDGYTF
>TRBD2|TRBV11-2|NA|TRBJ2-7
TGTGCCAGCAGCGCTGGGACTAGCGGGGGTAACGACGAGCAGTACTTC
CASSAGTSGGNDEQYF
>NA|TRBV19|NA|TRBJ2-7
TGTGCCAGTAGTATAGATCGAACGGTCCCCTACGAGCAGTACTTC
CASSIDRTVPYEQYF
>NA|TRBV4-3|NA|TRBJ2-1
TGCGCCAGCAGCCAAGATTATAGGGGGGGGAATGAGCAGTTCTTC
CASSQDYRGGNEQFF
>NA|TRBV7-9|few|TRBJ2-7
TGTGCCAGCAGCTATTACTACGAGCAGTACTTC
CASSYYYEQYF
>TRBD2|TRBV5-1|NA|TRBJ2-1
TGCGCCAGCAGCTGGGGTATGCGGGGGGACTACAATGAGCAGTTCTTC
CASSWGMRGDYNEQFF
>NA|TRBV19|NA|TRBJ1-2
TGTGCCAGTAGTTCCCAGGTGTCGAATAACTATGGCTACACCTTC
CASSSQVSNNYGYTF
>TRBD2|TRBV27|NA|TRBJ2-3
TGTGCCAGTTCGCCGGGACTAGCAGGAGATACGCAGTATTTT
CASSPGLAGDTQYF
>NA|TRBV5-5|NA|TRBJ2-3
TGTGCCAGCAGCTTGGGGGCACAGGGTACAGATACGCAGTATTTT
CASSLGAQGTDTQYF
>NA|TRBV12-5|NA|TRBJ2-7
TGTGCTAGTGGTTTGGTACCTGGACAGTCGCAGTACTTC
CASGLVPGQSQYF
>TRBD2|TRBV7-2|NA|TRBJ2-7
TGTGCCAGCAGCCCGGGGGGGGGATACTACGAGCAGTACTTC
CASSPGGGYYEQYF
>NA|TRBV27|NA|TRBJ1-2
TGTGCCAGCACGGGAGGGGGAGGAGGCTACACCTTC
CASTGGGGGYTF